This T cell receptor (beta chain) came from a study of CD8 T cells in ankylosing spondylitis. TCRdb re-called the 5' RACE reads with MiXCR, one entry per CDR3 protein. Of some 29,000 distinct CDR3 sequences listed, approximately 7.1% were seen once; the top ten hold roughly a tenth. This clonotype showed up many times. V was clipped by 5 bases and J by 5 bases, with 16 bases between them. There are 15 residues in the CDR3. Germline-derived CDR1 and CDR2 are SNHLY and FYNNEI. The material sequenced was blood, either unsorted or a sorted T cell fraction (not recorded which). The chain uses TRBV2 and TRBJ1-5, with D possibly being TRBD1 (5 bases). The TCR was taken from a male donor with ankylosing spondylitis or in good health (not recorded which). The chain's CDR3 is CASSPTTVGDQPQHF. In DNA form, the CDR3 reads TGTGCCAGCAGTCCTACTACAGTGGGGGATCAGCCCCAGCATTTT.